Listed below are T cell receptor beta chains from one sample, sequenced in a study of blood T cell repertoires in COVID-19. Clones were sequenced by immunoSEQ multiplex PCR, and TCRdb holds only the in-frame ones, with some missing. The sample lists about 130,000 clones; 79% were seen once. The source material was peripheral blood. The receptors were gathered from a man aged 35 to 55 with active or convalescent COVID-19. CDR3s include the opening cysteine and the closing phenylalanine or tryptophan. The order of the fields is J gene, clone size, V gene, CDR3 protein. The size of a clone is reported for some rows only, either as once, few or many, or as a class for expanded clones.

TRBJ1-6 | NA | TRBV5-5 | CASSLEGVDSPLHF
TRBJ2-2 | once | TRBV29-1 | CSGTGLTGELFF
TRBJ1-3 | NA | TRBV5-1 | CASSPGGVSGNTIYF
TRBJ1-3 | NA | TRBV11-2 | CASSLEVTGNTIYF
TRBJ2-2 | NA | TRBV7-9 | CASTSGTSTGELFF
TRBJ1-2 | NA | TRBV5-1 | CASSLAGVDYGYTF
TRBJ1-1 | NA | TRBV5-1 | CASSLQVDTEAFF
TRBJ2-3 | NA | TRBV5-1 | CASSHGKTDTQYF
TRBJ2-7 | NA | TRBV7-2 | CASSPQTGVHEQYF
TRBJ2-3 | NA | TRBV3-1/TRBV3-2 | CASSPAGAGPTQYF
TRBJ1-2 | few | TRBV18 | CASSPQDSYGYTF
TRBJ2-2 | few | TRBV5-1 | CASRNPGTGGTGELFF
TRBJ2-2 | NA | TRBV5-1 | CASSLALLAGDGELFF
TRBJ1-3 | few | TRBV5-1 | CASSPQGSGNTIYF
TRBJ2-2 | once | TRBV30 | CAWGEGGQGGELFF
TRBJ1-4 | NA | TRBV15 | CATSRDRVVATNEKLFF
TRBJ1-6 | NA | TRBV7-9 | CASSLARGVGSPLHF
TRBJ1-1 | NA | TRBV5-4 | CASSAGGGTGDTEAFF
TRBJ2-1 | once | TRBV7-2 | CASSRDRSGLKRQFF
TRBJ1-1 | NA | TRBV18 | CASSPWPGGLNTEAFF
TRBJ2-7 | NA | TRBV21-1 | CASAPTGQASHEQYF
TRBJ2-5 | NA | TRBV30 | CAWSPKPTGLEDAKTQYF
TRBJ2-4 | once | TRBV14 | CASSYSGGNIQYF
TRBJ1-4 | NA | TRBV7-2 | CASSYSGGPTNEKLFF
TRBJ2-7 | few | TRBV12-3/TRBV12-4 | CASSSTGDGEQYF
TRBJ2-2 | NA | TRBV27 | CASSIPGTGFGELFF
TRBJ2-1 | NA | TRBV5-1 | CASSSGGSYNEQFF
TRBJ2-7 | few | TRBV6-6 | CASSLLGTLYEQYF
TRBJ1-6 | once | TRBV15 | CATSRDLGGSYNSPLHF
TRBJ2-2 | once | TRBV18 | CASSPPTGGSGGELFF
TRBJ2-1 | few | TRBV11-1 | CASSFQGAIDEQFF
TRBJ2-2 | NA | TRBV6-5 | CASDRGNTGELFF
TRBJ2-2 | NA | TRBV6-8 | CARGGTGPNTGELFF
TRBJ1-2 | NA | TRBV28 | CASSFPTSNYGYTF
TRBJ2-7 | NA | TRBV15 | CATSRDLRGGVDEQYF
TRBJ1-5 | NA | TRBV24-1 | CATSDRRDSNQPQHF
TRBJ1-3 | NA | TRBV5-6 | CASSYGQGISGNTIYF
TRBJ1-1 | NA | TRBV19 | CASSPPDTEAFF
TRBJ2-7 | NA | TRBV11-2 | CASSLAYAAGYYEQYF
TRBJ1-3 | NA | TRBV6-5 | CASSSGQIYSGNTIYF
TRBJ2-2 | NA | TRBV11-3 | CASSLSEVWNTGELFF
TRBJ2-1 | NA | TRBV11-2 | CASSRPPGLADEQFF
TRBJ1-4 | few | TRBV28 | CASSIPTGVNEKLFF
TRBJ2-5 | NA | TRBV5-1 | CASSLSGGLQETQYF
TRBJ1-2 | NA | TRBV6-2/TRBV6-3 | CASSYNWEEQGPPDGYTF
TRBJ1-2 | NA | TRBV3-1/TRBV3-2 | CASSPEGHGYTF
TRBJ2-3 | NA | TRBV24-1 | CATSDSRTGHTDTQYF
TRBJ2-7 | NA | TRBV6-6 | CASSYSEAGASQYF
TRBJ2-1 | once | TRBV7-7 | CASSSGTGVGEQFF
TRBJ1-1 | NA | TRBV30 | CAWSDRRVEAFF
TRBJ2-2 | NA | TRBV15 | CATSTGLTGELFF
TRBJ2-1 | NA | TRBV6-2/TRBV6-3 | CASSYGGGSGSSYNEQFF
TRBJ1-1 | NA | TRBV18 | CASSPDRGYGEAFF
TRBJ1-5 | NA | TRBV2 | CASSPGTLRGQPQHF
TRBJ1-1 | NA | TRBV3-1/TRBV3-2 | CASSQAQAEAFF
TRBJ2-3 | NA | TRBV4-2 | CASSPRLAGTDTQYF